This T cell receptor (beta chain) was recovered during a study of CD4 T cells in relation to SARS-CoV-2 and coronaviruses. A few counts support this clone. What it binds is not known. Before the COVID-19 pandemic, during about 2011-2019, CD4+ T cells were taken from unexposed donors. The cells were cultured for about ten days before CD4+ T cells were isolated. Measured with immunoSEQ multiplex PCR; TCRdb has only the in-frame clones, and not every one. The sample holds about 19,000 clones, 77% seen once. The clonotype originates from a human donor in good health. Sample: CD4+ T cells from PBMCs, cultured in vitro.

The CDR3 DNA is TGTGCCAGCAAAGACACCAGCAATCAGCCCCAGCATTTT. It is translated as CASKDTSNQPQHF. The chain employs TRBV2 and TRBJ1-5, with D unclear. CDR1 and CDR2 from the germline V gene are SNHLY and FYNNEI. Trimming took off 7 bases at V and 1 base at J, with 8 bases between the two ends. The CDR3 extends over 13 amino acids.